This TCR beta chain was sequenced during a study of PD-1 blockade in classical Hodgkin lymphoma. Findings and caveats of the study: Newly diagnosed patients had baseline TCR diversity that was reportedly lower than that of healthy donors.

Measured with immunoSEQ multiplex PCR; TCRdb has only the in-frame clones, and not every one. The sample has roughly 77,000 clones, about 94% seen once. Trimming removed 1 base from V and 5 bases from J; junction bases left unmatched: 5. CDR1 is SGHNT, CDR2 YENEEA, per germline. The CDR3 spans 15 residues. Time point reported: newly diagnosed, previously untreated cHL patient sample. Concerning this clone: Its specificity is unknown.

The source is a human donor with classical Hodgkin lymphoma. Material for sequencing was peripheral blood mononuclear cells (PBMCs). This chain links TRBV11-3 with TRBJ2-1; 7 nucleotides align to TRBD2. This chain's CDR3 is CASSLGLAEDNEQFF. The CDR3, as DNA: TGTGCCAGCAGCTTAGGTCTAGCGGAAGACAATGAGCAGTTCTTC.